Listed below are T cell receptor beta chains from one sample, sequenced in a study of blood T cell repertoires in COVID-19. Sequencing was performed with immunoSEQ multiplex PCR; in TCRdb, only in-frame clones are kept and a portion is missing. The repertoire holds about 98,000 clones, with around four fifths as singletons. Sequencing input: peripheral blood. The receptors derive from a human donor in a cohort sampled during active COVID-19. The CDR3 runs from the conserved cysteine through the conserved F or W. D genes are given only for firm matches. Size tells how often a clone was seen (once, few, many) or the class of an expanded clone, and some rows leave it out.

TRBD2	few	TRBV10-1	TRBJ2-7	CASPGGATGEQYF	TGCGCCAGCCCCGGGGGGGCAACGGGGGAGCAGTACTTC
-	-	TRBV15	TRBJ2-5	CATSRASDSRQETQYF	TGTGCCACCAGCAGGGCGAGTGACTCGCGCCAAGAGACCCAGTACTTC
-	-	TRBV28	TRBJ1-2	CASSFDFNGYTF	TGTGCCAGCAGTTTCGACTTCAATGGCTACACCTTC
-	-	TRBV7-9	TRBJ1-6	CASSLAGPPGKDSPLHF	TGTGCCAGCAGCTTAGCTGGCCCCCCGGGAAAGGATTCACCCCTCCACTTT
TRBD2	once	TRBV2	TRBJ2-1	CASSWTSGGALDNEQFF	TGTGCCAGCAGTTGGACTAGCGGGGGGGCCCTTGACAATGAGCAGTTCTTC
-	-	TRBV5-1	TRBJ1-6	CASSLEVRSGNSPLHF	TGCGCCAGCAGCTTGGAGGTTAGGTCAGGGAATTCACCCCTCCACTTT
-	-	TRBV19	TRBJ1-4	CAARGRATNEKLFF	TGTGCCGCGAGGGGGAGAGCAACTAATGAAAAACTGTTTTTT
-	-	TRBV9	TRBJ2-2	CASSVRISGANTGELFF	TGTGCCAGCAGCGTAAGGATCTCTGGGGCCAACACCGGGGAGCTGTTTTTT
-	few	TRBV7-9	TRBJ2-7	CASSRPQGEQGGEQYF	TGTGCCAGCAGCAGGCCCCAGGGAGAACAAGGGGGCGAGCAGTACTTC
-	-	TRBV28	TRBJ2-3	CASSLLGPSGTQYF	TGTGCCAGCAGCCTTCTAGGTCCCTCGGGTACGCAGTATTTT
-	-	TRBV4-1	TRBJ2-5	CASSLGTSRGQETQYF	TGCGCCAGCAGCCTGGGAACTAGCCGGGGCCAAGAGACCCAGTACTTC
-	-	TRBV19	TRBJ1-1	CASSIERVAEAFF	TGTGCCAGTAGTATCGAGCGTGTTGCCGAAGCTTTCTTT
-	-	TRBV4-2	TRBJ2-7	CASSQAGGIDYEQYF	TGTGCCAGCAGCCAAGCGGGGGGCATTGACTACGAGCAGTACTTC
-	-	TRBV29-1	TRBJ1-4	CSVGGDPNEKLFF	TGCAGCGTTGGGGGAGACCCTAATGAAAAACTGTTTTTT
-	-	TRBV4-1	TRBJ2-4	CASSQDPGPKNIQYF	TGCGCCAGCAGCCAAGACCCAGGGCCCAAAAACATTCAGTACTTC
-	-	TRBV6-5	TRBJ2-5	CASTSPGHQKETQYF	TGTGCCAGCACCTCCCCGGGACACCAAAAAGAGACCCAGTACTTC
-	-	TRBV19	TRBJ2-7	CASSIQGDSYEQYF	TGTGCCAGTAGTATACAGGGCGACTCCTACGAGCAGTACTTC
-	-	TRBV20-1	TRBJ2-1	CSAIERGFHNEQFF	TGCAGTGCTATTGAACGTGGCTTTCACAATGAGCAGTTCTTC
-	-	TRBV2	TRBJ2-3	CASSFGTDTQYF	TGTGCCAGCAGTTTCGGTACAGATACGCAGTATTTT
-	-	TRBV6-1	TRBJ2-1	CASSEVFVGPAYNEQFF	TGTGCCAGCAGTGAGGTCTTTGTGGGCCCGGCGTACAATGAGCAGTTCTTC
TRBD2	-	TRBV5-1	TRBJ2-5	CASSPRTSGGETQYF	TGCGCCAGCAGCCCACGGACTAGCGGTGGGGAGACCCAGTACTTC
TRBD1	-	TRBV23-1	TRBJ2-5	CASDKNTDRGSGVEETQYF	TGCGCCAGCGACAAAAACACGGACAGGGGTTCAGGGGTTGAAGAGACCCAGTACTTC
TRBD1	-	TRBV19	TRBJ1-4	CASRDQGATNEKLFF	TGTGCCAGTAGGGACCAGGGGGCGACTAATGAAAAACTGTTTTTT
TRBD1	few	TRBV11-3	TRBJ2-7	CASSSAHGTGIGEQYF	TGTGCCAGCAGCTCCGCCCACGGGACAGGGATTGGCGAGCAGTACTTC
TRBD1	-	TRBV9	TRBJ2-7	CASSPRTGWGEQYF	TGTGCCAGCAGCCCACGGACAGGTTGGGGCGAGCAGTACTTC
-	few	TRBV5-1	TRBJ2-3	CASSSLAPGADTQYF	TGCGCCAGCAGCTCGCTAGCCCCCGGGGCAGATACGCAGTATTTT
TRBD1	-	TRBV18	TRBJ1-4	CASSPPGQGGEKLFF	TGTGCCAGCTCACCACCGGGACAGGGCGGTGAAAAACTGTTTTTT
-	-	TRBV6-2/TRBV6-3	TRBJ2-3	CASSYSIGAGHSTDTQYF	TGTGCCAGCAGTTACTCTATCGGTGCGGGTCATTCGACAGATACGCAGTATTTT
-	-	TRBV2	TRBJ2-7	CASNQQAQSSEQYF	TGTGCCAGCAATCAACAGGCCCAGTCGTCCGAGCAGTACTTC
TRBD1	-	TRBV6-5	TRBJ2-6	CASRVTGAGANVLTF	TGTGCCAGCAGGGTGACAGGGGCTGGGGCCAACGTCCTGACTTTC
TRBD1	-	TRBV7-3	TRBJ2-3	CASSFQGAPPQYF	TGTGCCAGCAGCTTCCAGGGGGCCCCACCGCAGTATTTT
-	-	TRBV12-3/TRBV12-4	TRBJ1-5	CASTPGQGQPQHF	TGTGCCAGCACCCCCGGGCAGGGACAGCCCCAGCATTTT
-	once	TRBV27	TRBJ2-3	CASSYKLASDTQYF	TGTGCCAGCAGTTACAAACTAGCTTCAGATACGCAGTATTTT
TRBD1	-	TRBV4-3	TRBJ1-2	CASSQALTGARGYGYTF	TGCGCCAGCAGCCAAGCCCTGACAGGGGCGAGAGGCTATGGCTACACCTTC
-	-	TRBV13	TRBJ1-4	CASSLRLAANEKLFF	TGTGCCAGCAGCTTGAGACTGGCGGCGAATGAAAAACTGTTTTTT
TRBD2	-	TRBV4-2	TRBJ2-5	CASSQVGTRGETQYF	TGTGCCAGCAGCCAAGTAGGGACTAGAGGGGAGACCCAGTACTTC
TRBD2	-	TRBV5-1	TRBJ2-3	CASSSRTSLDTDTQYF	TGCGCCAGCAGCTCGCGGACTAGCCTCGACACAGATACGCAGTATTTT
-	-	TRBV5-4	TRBJ2-5	CASSRGAQETQYF	TGTGCCAGCAGCCGAGGAGCCCAAGAGACCCAGTACTTC
-	-	TRBV24-1	TRBJ2-3	CATSDPTGYTQYF	TGTGCCACCAGTGACCCTACAGGATACACGCAGTATTTT
-	-	TRBV18	TRBJ2-5	CASSPLAGAQETQYF	TGTGCCAGCTCACCACTGGCGGGGGCCCAAGAGACCCAGTACTTC
TRBD2	-	TRBV5-1	TRBJ2-5	CASSLAGSGGQETQYF	TGCGCCAGCAGCTTGGCCGGCAGCGGGGGGCAAGAGACCCAGTACTTC
-	-	TRBV10-3	TRBJ1-5	CAIREERFNQPQHF	TGTGCCATCCGAGAGGAACGGTTCAATCAGCCCCAGCATTTT
TRBD1	few	TRBV9	TRBJ2-3	CASSARDRTDTQYF	TGTGCCAGCAGCGCCCGGGACAGAACAGATACGCAGTATTTT